This T cell receptor beta chain was captured by sequencing in a study of cytomegalovirus exposure and HLA in healthy donors. From germline, CDR1 is SNHLY and CDR2 FYNNEI. The CDR3 runs 14 residues. With 3 bases removed from V and 8 bases from J, the gap between germline ends came to 13 bases. Study conclusions and caveats: In vitro confirmation showed a few CMV-associated chains to be CMV antigen specific.

60 Vbeta and 13 Jbeta primers were used in PCR. Clones were read by immunoSEQ multiplex PCR, and TCRdb kept only the in-frame ones, dropping some. The profile shows 250,000 to 300,000 clones, nearly 95% of them singletons. As concerns this clone: Its specificity is not known.

J is TRBJ1-4 and V is TRBV2, with D perhaps TRBD1 (6 bases). The TCR sequence derives from a girl aged 2 to 9 in good health and CMV-seronegative. The sequenced sample consisted of PBMCs. The CDR3, as DNA: TGTGCCAGCAGTGACCCGGGGGGCAGCGAAAAACTGTTTTTT. Its translation is CASSDPGGSEKLFF.